The 27 T cell receptor beta chains reported below all come from one sample, sequenced in a study of PD-L1 blockade in urothelial cancer. As to time point: pretreatment peripheral blood. Repertoires were generated with immunoSEQ multiplex PCR, while TCRdb's copy carries only in-frame clones and drops some. The sample lists tens of thousands of clones, approximately 84% occurring once. Sequencing used PBMCs, obtained around atezolizumab (anti-PD-L1) treatment. Receptors were obtained from a man aged 50 to 59 with urothelial cancer.

The chain links TRBV27 to TRBJ2-5, with TRBD1 matching 9 bases. In germline, CDR1 is MNHEY, CDR2 SMNVEV (reference sequence). Unmatched junction bases numbered 18, after V lost 0 bases and J lost 13 bases. The CDR3 consists of 17 residues. CDR3 bases: TGTGCCAGCAGTTTATCGACCACAGGGGGCGCATTTCGCGATCCGTACTTC. It specifies CASSLSTTGGAFRDPYF.

The chain couples TRBV7-2 to TRBJ1-5, with D hard to call. This CDR3 has 14 amino acids. The V and J ends lost 3 bases and 0 bases respectively, with 6 bases between them. Per germline, CDR1 SGHTA and CDR2 FQGNSA. The chain's CDR3 is CASSLPDSNQPQHF. For the CDR3, the DNA is TGTGCCAGCAGCTTGCCAGATAGCAATCAGCCCCAGCATTTT.

This chain uses TRBV19 with TRBJ2-5, with a weak D call TRBD2 (6 bases). CDR3 size: 16 residues. In germline, CDR1 is LNHDA, CDR2 SQIVND (reference sequence). Trimming took off 3 bases at V and 4 bases at J, with 18 bases between the two ends. The CDR3 DNA is TGTGCCAGTAGTATGTATTTAGGAGACGGGAGAGAGACCCAGTACTTC. Translated: CASSMYLGDGRETQYF.

The chain has TRBV10-3 and TRBJ2-3, with 10 bases lining up with TRBD2. V shed 3 bases and J 5 bases; nucleotides not matched to a gene: 5. Looked up from germline, CDR1 is ENHRY and CDR2 is SYGVKD. There are 15 residues in the CDR3. In DNA, the CDR3 is TGTGCCATCAGTGAACGACTAGCGGGCGGAGATACGCAGTATTTT. Translating gives CAISERLAGGDTQYF.

The chain recombines TRBV9 with TRBJ1-4, with TRBD1 matching 9 bases. Trimming took 1 base from V and 8 from J; bases not matched to a gene: 6. This CDR3 is 15 amino acids long. Germline V CDR1 and CDR2: SGDLS, YYNGEE. The CDR3 region has the DNA TGTGCCAGCAGCGTATACACAGGGGGCAGCGAAAAACTGTTTTTT. This codes for CASSVYTGGSEKLFF.

The chain carries TRBV30 and TRBJ2-6; a possible D gene is TRBD1 (6 bases). Trimming took 4 bases from V and 3 from J, leaving 10 bases between them. The CDR3 covers 14 residues. Germline lookup yields CDR1 GTSNPN and CDR2 SVGIG (reference sequence). For the CDR3, the DNA is TGTGCCTGGATGGGGGCGGGTGGGGCCAACGTCCTGACTTTC. This sequence encodes CAWMGAGGANVLTF.

The chain combines TRBV30 with TRBJ1-1, with D possibly TRBD1 on 6 matching bases. Germline CDR1 is GTSNPN and CDR2 is SVGIG (reference sequence). The ends were cut back, 3 bases at V and 0 bases at J, with 11 bases in the middle. The CDR3 contains 14 residues. CDR3 sequence: CAWRSTGMNTEAFF. The CDR3 nucleotides read TGTGCCTGGAGGTCGACAGGAATGAACACTGAAGCTTTCTTT.

The chain carries TRBV2 and TRBJ2-7, with 7 bases matching TRBD1. CDR3 length: 12 amino acids. V trimming: 8 bases; J trimming: 7 bases; junction bases outside the gene matches: 8. From germline, CDR1 is SNHLY and CDR2 FYNNEI. The CDR3 DNA reads TGTGCCAGCGTCCGAGGCAGGGGGGAGCAGTACTTC. Amino acid sequence: CASVRGRGEQYF.

This sequence joins TRBV19 and TRBJ2-1, with 10 bases fitting TRBD1. The CDR3 consists of 13 residues. The J segment lost 10 bases and the V segment lost 9 bases, leaving 9 bases of the junction unmatched. CDR1 is LNHDA, CDR2 SQIVND, per germline (reference sequence). The DNA of the CDR3 is TGTGCCAGCGCCGGGACAGGGGCGTCCGAGCAGTTCTTC. Its protein is CASAGTGASEQFF.

The J gene is TRBJ2-5, the V gene TRBV5-5, with 9 bases identical to TRBD2. V was pared by 3 bases and J by 3 bases, with 6 bases of the junction left unmatched. There are 15 residues in the CDR3. In germline, CDR1 is SGHKS, CDR2 YYEKEE (reference sequence). The CDR3 loop is CASSWIAGEKETQYF. The CDR3 region has the DNA TGTGCCAGCAGCTGGATAGCGGGGGAAAAAGAGACCCAGTACTTC.

The J gene is TRBJ2-5, the V gene TRBV7-2; TRBD1 might be the D (6 bases). Germline V gives CDR1 SGHTA, CDR2 FQGNSA. This CDR3 has 15 amino acids. V lost 2 bases and J 0 bases, leaving 10 bases between the germline ends. The CDR3 here is CASSLQGLNQETQYF. CDR3 bases: TGTGCCAGCAGCTTACAGGGGTTAAACCAAGAGACCCAGTACTTC.

The chain uses TRBV5-6 and TRBJ1-6; a weak D match, TRBD1 (6 bases). This CDR3 spans 14 amino acids. Trimming left V 5 bases short and J 7 bases short, with 13 bases between. Per germline, CDR1 SGHDT and CDR2 YYEEEE. This CDR3 reads CASRSDRVNSPLHF. In nucleotides, the CDR3 is TGTGCCAGCAGATCGGACAGAGTGAATTCACCCCTCCACTTT.

This rearrangement joins TRBV19 to TRBJ2-7; TRBD2 aligns across 7 bases. Germline loops: CDR1 LNHDA, CDR2 SQIVND (reference sequence). Trimming cost V 0 bases and J 1 base; bases outside gene matches: 3. CDR3 length equals 15 residues. This CDR3 reads CASSIEAGLSYEQYF. CDR3 in DNA: TGTGCCAGTAGTATAGAAGCGGGACTTTCCTACGAGCAGTACTTC.

The chain couples TRBV18 to TRBJ1-1; 9 bases match TRBD1. V gave up 3 bases and J gave up 6 bases; unmatched junction bases: 8. The length of the CDR3 is 15 residues. Germline loops: CDR1 KGHSH, CDR2 LQKENI. CDR3 sequence: CASSPMTQGAAEAFF. In DNA form, the CDR3 reads TGTGCCAGCTCACCTATGACACAGGGGGCGGCTGAAGCTTTCTTT.

The chain carries TRBV6-1 and TRBJ2-1, with 7 bases lining up with TRBD2. V lost 4 bases and J lost 0; bases outside the gene matches: 9. CDR1 and CDR2 from the germline V gene are MNHNS and SASEGT. CDR3 length: 17 residues. CDR3 residues: CASSAGGGDLSYNEQFF. CDR3 nucleotide sequence: TGTGCCAGCAGTGCCGGTGGGGGGGACCTCTCCTACAATGAGCAGTTCTTC.

This chain uses TRBV28 with TRBJ2-7, with 11 bases fitting TRBD2. Trimming removed 5 bases from V and 3 bases from J; junction bases left unmatched: 6. Germline V CDR1 and CDR2: MDHEN, SYDVKM. The CDR3 sequence is 15 residues long. The CDR3 nucleotides are TGTGCCAGCAGTAATCGACTAGCGGGGAACTACGAGCAGTACTTC. The encoded protein is CASSNRLAGNYEQYF. Full variable domain (remainder filled in from reference TRBV28 and TRBJ2-7): DVKVTQSSRYLVKRTGEKVFLECVQDMDHENMFWYRQDPGLGLRLIYFSYDVKMKEKGDIPEGYSVSREKKERFSLILESASTNQTSMYLCASSNRLAGNYEQYFGPGTRLTVT.

The CDR3 bases are TGTGCCAGCAGTTACTCGAGGGGGCCCAATGAAAAACTGTTTTTT. Amino acid sequence: CASSYSRGPNEKLFF. The J gene is TRBJ1-4, the V gene TRBV6-5; the match to TRBD1 covers 7 bases. CDR1 MNHEY and CDR2 SVGAGI come from the germline V gene. The ends lost 0 bases at V and 5 bases at J; junction bases unmatched: 3. The CDR3 consists of 15 residues.

The V gene is TRBV7-2, the J gene TRBJ1-1; 9 bases line up with TRBD1. This CDR3 is 15 amino acids long. Looked up from germline, CDR1 is SGHTA and CDR2 is FQGNSA. Germline trimming cut 5 bases from V and 4 bases from J; bases unmatched to any gene: 8. The CDR3 sequence: CASSLQGALGTEAFF. In DNA, the CDR3 is TGTGCCAGCAGCCTACAGGGGGCGCTGGGCACTGAAGCTTTCTTT.

This clone was observed once. The rearrangement uses TRBV15 and TRBJ2-1; D gene ambiguous. Looked up from germline, CDR1 is LNHNV and CDR2 is YYDKDF (reference sequence). The CDR3 is 14 amino acids. The V end was cut by 0 bases, the J end by 5 bases, with 8 bases between. The CDR3 is CATSRDGGNNEQFF. The CDR3 coding sequence is TGTGCCACCAGCAGAGATGGCGGAAACAATGAGCAGTTCTTC.

This sequence joins TRBV5-3 and TRBJ1-1, with D possibly matching TRBD1 (5 bases). TRBV5-3 qualifies as an ORF whose function is uncertain. The CDR3 runs 14 residues. With 0 bases removed from V and 0 bases from J, the gap between germline ends came to 6 bases. The CDR3 spells CARSLVGVNTEAFF. CDR3 nucleotide sequence: TGTGCCAGAAGCTTGGTAGGGGTGAACACTGAAGCTTTCTTT.

This clone was detected only a few times. The V gene is TRBV7-2, the J gene TRBJ2-2; tentative D call: TRBD2 (6 bases). Germline V gives CDR1 SGHTA, CDR2 FQGNSA. CDR3 length: 17 residues. The ends were cut back, 2 bases at V and 5 bases at J, with 18 bases in the middle. The DNA of the CDR3 is TGTGCCAGCAGCTTACGGAGGGGCGGCGGAAAGACCGGGGAGCTGTTTTTT. It yields the protein CASSLRRGGGKTGELFF.

This clone has a count of ten or more. The genes are TRBV10-1 and TRBJ2-1; the D gene is possibly TRBD1 (6 bases). The CDR3 consists of 15 residues. CDR1 is WNHNN, CDR2 SYGVQD, per germline (reference sequence). V dropped 3 bases and J dropped 6 bases, with 15 bases sitting between them. CDR3 residues: CASSERRGSINEQFF. DNA of the CDR3: TGCGCCAGCAGTGAACGAAGGGGGTCGATCAATGAGCAGTTCTTC.

The chain recombines TRBV9 with TRBJ2-1, with 11 bases that match TRBD2. The germline V gene has CDR1 SGDLS and CDR2 YYNGEE. Germline trimming cut 4 bases from V and 7 bases from J; bases unmatched to any gene: 10. The CDR3 loop spans 16 amino acids. CDR3 coding DNA: TGTGCCAGCAGCATTCTAGCGGGGGGTGGTGGGAATGAGCAGTTCTTC. As protein: CASSILAGGGGNEQFF.

Only one count was recorded for this clone. Other DNA sequences in the same sample also yield this CDR3. This chain connects TRBV9 to TRBJ2-5; weak D call: TRBD2 (5 bases). Trimming pared 0 bases from V and 5 bases from J, leaving 11 bases between. The CDR3 has 14 residues. The germline gives CDR1 SGDLS, CDR2 YYNGEE. In DNA, the CDR3 is TGTGCCAGCAGCGTAGGGGTGAGGGAGGAGACCCAGTACTTC. Its protein is CASSVGVREETQYF.

The chain has TRBV18 and TRBJ1-5, with D unresolved. Trimming shortened V by 2 bases and J by 0 bases, and 5 bases separated the two germline ends. Germline CDR1 and CDR2: KGHSH and LQKENI. This CDR3 spans 14 amino acids. The CDR3 bases are TGTGCCAGCTCACCAGGGAGTAGCAATCAGCCCCAGCATTTT. It specifies CASSPGSSNQPQHF.

The CDR3 reads CASSQGSRGRGYGYTF. The CDR3 DNA follows: TGCGCCAGCAGCCAAGGATCTAGGGGGCGCGGCTATGGCTACACCTTC. V is TRBV4-3 and J is TRBJ1-2; 7 positions match TRBD1. Trimming cost V 1 base and J 4 bases; bases outside gene matches: 9. Germline assignment: CDR1 LGHNA and CDR2 YSLEER. The CDR3 is 16 residues long.

The chain recombines TRBV28 with TRBJ1-2; the D gene is possibly TRBD1 (5 bases). V dropped 5 bases and J dropped 4 bases, with 14 bases sitting between them. The germline CDR1 and CDR2 sequences are MDHEN and SYDVKM. This CDR3 comprises 14 residues. The DNA for the CDR3 is TGTGCCAGCAGTGTCGGGGGGTTTTTCTATGGCTACACCTTC. Translating it yields CASSVGGFFYGYTF.